This TCR beta chain was identified in a study of blood T cell repertoires in COVID-19. This CDR3 has 14 amino acids. Germline CDR1 reads MNHEY; CDR2 reads SVGAGI. Between the trimmed V and J ends, which lost 6 bases and 0 bases, there was a span of 6 bases. Profiling relied on immunoSEQ multiplex PCR, and the TCRdb table lists in-frame clones only, not all of them. The repertoire has more than 50,000 clones, roughly 76% of them found once; the top ten carry about 50%. This chain connects TRBV6-5 to TRBJ2-6, with D perhaps TRBD1 (5 bases). This clonotype originated in an elderly woman with acute or convalescent COVID-19. The source material was peripheral blood. CDR3 residues: CASRRGSGANVLTF. DNA for the CDR3: TGTGCCAGCAGAAGGGGCTCTGGGGCCAACGTCCTGACTTTC.